One T cell receptor beta chain is described in this entry. Germline V lookup: CDR1 SQVTM, CDR2 ANQGSEA. J was trimmed by 0 bases and V by 6 bases; bases with no gene match: 10. The CDR3 is 17 residues long. In the authors' workflow: Researchers report that nucleated cell counts were estimated from reference gene primer amplification. Sequencing used immunoSEQ multiplex PCR; TCRdb keeps in-frame clones, though not all of them. V and J calls and clone size are copied from that table; D and trimming were computed from the DNA. In the table there are about 250,000 clones, about 85% of which are singletons. These data come from a study of blood T cell repertoires in COVID-19. Study-wide background: Samples came from the United States, Italy and Spain, spanning acute and convalescent COVID-19. Sources were T cells, B-cell-depleted T cells, or PBMCs; the material itself was cDNA or gDNA.

This receptor was obtained from a woman at least 80 years old with acute or convalescent COVID-19. The sequencing sample was made of peripheral blood. This sequence joins TRBV29-1 and TRBJ2-3; 12 nucleotides line up with TRBD2. CDR3 bases: TGCAGCGTAGAACTAGCGGGAGGCCAAGGCAGCACAGATACGCAGTATTTT. Residues: CSVELAGGQGSTDTQYF.